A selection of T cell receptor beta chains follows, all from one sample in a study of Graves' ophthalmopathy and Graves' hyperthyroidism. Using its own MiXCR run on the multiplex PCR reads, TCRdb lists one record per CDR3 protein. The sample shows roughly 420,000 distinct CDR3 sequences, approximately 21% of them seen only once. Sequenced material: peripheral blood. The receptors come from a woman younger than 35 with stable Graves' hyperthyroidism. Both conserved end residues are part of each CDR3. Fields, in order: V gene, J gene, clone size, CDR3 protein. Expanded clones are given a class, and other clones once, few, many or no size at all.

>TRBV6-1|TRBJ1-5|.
CASSEVSNQPQHF
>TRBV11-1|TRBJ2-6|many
CASSFEGASSGANVLTF
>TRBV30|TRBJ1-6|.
CAWSVQGVNSPLHF
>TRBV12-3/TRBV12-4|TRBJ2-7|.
CASSLGASWDEQYF
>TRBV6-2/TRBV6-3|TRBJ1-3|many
CASIQAWSGNTIYF
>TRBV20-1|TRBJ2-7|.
CSAQSGTEPYEQYF
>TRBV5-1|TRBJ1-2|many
CASSYLPRQGAPGYTF
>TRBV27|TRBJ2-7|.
CASSWTGPFVLPYEQYF
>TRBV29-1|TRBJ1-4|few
CSAWGNEKLFF
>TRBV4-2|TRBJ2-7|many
CASSPRTSGTPYEQYF
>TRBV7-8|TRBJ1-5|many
CASSPASRNHQPQHF
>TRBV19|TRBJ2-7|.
CASSIDLRPIHEQYF
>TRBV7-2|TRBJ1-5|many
CASSKAGTGGVQPQHF
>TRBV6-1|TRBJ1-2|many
CASATTGIRGYTF
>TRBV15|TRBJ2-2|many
CATRLVRGTGELFF
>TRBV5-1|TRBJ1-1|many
CASRSEAGWGTEAFF
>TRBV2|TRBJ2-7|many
CASSDEETGTSYEQYF
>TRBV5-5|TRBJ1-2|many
CASSWQDRLFEKTF
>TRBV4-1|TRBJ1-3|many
CASSRQTRDRGNTIYF
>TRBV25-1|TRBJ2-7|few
CASSGVGGTHEQYF
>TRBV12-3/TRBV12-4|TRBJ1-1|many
CASSPIDRNTEAFF
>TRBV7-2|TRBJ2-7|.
CASSLEQGLDEQYF
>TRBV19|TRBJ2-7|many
CASSRHGGRSYEQYF
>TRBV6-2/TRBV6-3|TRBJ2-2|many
CASSYSTSGINTGELFF
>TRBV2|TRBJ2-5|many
CASKEVAKTQYF
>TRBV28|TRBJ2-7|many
CASSPSGGASLF
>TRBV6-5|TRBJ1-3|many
CASSYSPGNEGTIYF
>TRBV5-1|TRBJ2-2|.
CASSLVGQGNTGELFF